This T cell receptor (beta chain) was recovered during a study of PD-1 blockade in classical Hodgkin lymphoma. The patients all showed relapse after autologous stem cell transplantation, while their brentuximab vedotin exposure varied. Classifying best responses yielded complete response, partial response or progressive disease. The germline V gene encodes CDR1 SGHRS and CDR2 YFSETQ. This CDR3 has 15 residues. Trimming pared 0 bases from V and 3 bases from J, leaving 13 bases between. Sequenced by immunoSEQ multiplex PCR; TCRdb stores in-frame clones only, minus some. This table holds over 80,000 clones, about nine tenths found once.

The receptor was derived from a human donor with classical Hodgkin lymphoma. The chain is built from TRBV5-1 and TRBJ2-7; D might be TRBD2 (5 bases). Sequenced here: peripheral blood mononuclear cells (PBMCs), sampled at baseline. CDR3 region: CASSLEGRTIYEQYF. The CDR3 nucleotides read TGCGCCAGCAGCTTGGAAGGGAGAACTATCTACGAGCAGTACTTC.